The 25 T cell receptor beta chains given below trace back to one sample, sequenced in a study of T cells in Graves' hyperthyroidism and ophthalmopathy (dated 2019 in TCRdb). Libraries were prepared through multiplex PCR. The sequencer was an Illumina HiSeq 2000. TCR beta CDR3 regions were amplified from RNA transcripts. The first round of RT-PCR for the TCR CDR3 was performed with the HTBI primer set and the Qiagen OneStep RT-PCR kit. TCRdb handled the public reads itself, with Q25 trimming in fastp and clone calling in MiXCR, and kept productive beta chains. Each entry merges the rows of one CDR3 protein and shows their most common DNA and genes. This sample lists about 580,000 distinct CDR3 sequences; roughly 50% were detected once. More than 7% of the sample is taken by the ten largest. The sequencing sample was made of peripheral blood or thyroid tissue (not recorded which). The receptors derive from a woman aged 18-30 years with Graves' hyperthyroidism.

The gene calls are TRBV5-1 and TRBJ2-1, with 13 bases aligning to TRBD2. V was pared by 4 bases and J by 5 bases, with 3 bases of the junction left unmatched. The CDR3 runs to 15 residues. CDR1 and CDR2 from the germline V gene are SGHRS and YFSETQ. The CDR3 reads CASSTSGRAHNEQFF. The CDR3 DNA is TGCGCCAGCAGCACTAGCGGGAGGGCCCACAATGAGCAGTTCTTC.

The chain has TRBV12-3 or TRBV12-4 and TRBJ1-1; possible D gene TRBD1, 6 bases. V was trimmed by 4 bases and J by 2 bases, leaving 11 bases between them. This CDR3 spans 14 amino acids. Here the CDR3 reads CASSSGAGNTEAFF. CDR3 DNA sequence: TGTGCCAGCAGTTCAGGGGCGGGCAACACTGAAGCTTTCTTT.

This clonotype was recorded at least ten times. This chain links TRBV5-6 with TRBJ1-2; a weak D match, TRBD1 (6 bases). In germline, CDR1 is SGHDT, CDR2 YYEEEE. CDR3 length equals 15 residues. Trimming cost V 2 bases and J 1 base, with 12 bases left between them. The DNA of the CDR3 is TGTGCCAGCAGCTTTCGGGGGGCGATTAACTATGGCTACACCTTC. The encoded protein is CASSFRGAINYGYTF.

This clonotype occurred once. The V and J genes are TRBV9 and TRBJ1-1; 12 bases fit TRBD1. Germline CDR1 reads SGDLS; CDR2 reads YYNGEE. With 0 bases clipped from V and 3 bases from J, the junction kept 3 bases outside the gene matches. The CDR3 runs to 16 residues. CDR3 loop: CASSVVGTGGYTEAFF. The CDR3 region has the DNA TGTGCCAGCAGCGTAGTCGGGACAGGGGGCTACACTGAAGCTTTCTTT.

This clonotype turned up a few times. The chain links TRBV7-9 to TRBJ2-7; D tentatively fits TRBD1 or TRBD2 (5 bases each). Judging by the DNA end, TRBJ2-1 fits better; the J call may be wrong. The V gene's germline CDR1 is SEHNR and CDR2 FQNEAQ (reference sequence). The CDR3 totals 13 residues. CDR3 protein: CASSLAVGDEQFF. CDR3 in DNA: TGTGCCAGCAGCTTAGCGGTGGGGGATGAGCAGTTCTTC.

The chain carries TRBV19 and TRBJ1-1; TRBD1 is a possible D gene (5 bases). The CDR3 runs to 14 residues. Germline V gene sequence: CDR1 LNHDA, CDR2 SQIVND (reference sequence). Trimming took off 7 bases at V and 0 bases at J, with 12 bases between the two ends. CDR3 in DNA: TGTGCCAGTATCGGGGCACCCATGAACACTGAAGCTTTCTTT. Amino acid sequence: CASIGAPMNTEAFF. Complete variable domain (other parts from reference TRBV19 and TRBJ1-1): DGGITQSPKYLFRKEGQNVTLSCEQNLNHDAMYWYRQDPGQGLRLIYYSQIVNDFQKGDIAEGYSVSREKKESFPLTVTSAQKNPTAFYLCASIGAPMNTEAFFGQGTRLTVV.

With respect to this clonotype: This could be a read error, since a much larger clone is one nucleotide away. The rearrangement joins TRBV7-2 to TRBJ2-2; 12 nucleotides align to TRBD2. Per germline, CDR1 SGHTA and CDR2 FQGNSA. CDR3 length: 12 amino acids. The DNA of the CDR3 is TGTGCCAGCAGCTTGACTAGCGGGGGGCTGTTTTTT. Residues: CASSLTSGGLFF.

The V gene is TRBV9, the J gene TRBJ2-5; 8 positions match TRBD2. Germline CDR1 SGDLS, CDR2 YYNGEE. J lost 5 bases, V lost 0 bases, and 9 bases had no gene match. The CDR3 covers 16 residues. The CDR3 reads CASSVGAGERMETQYF. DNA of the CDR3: TGTGCCAGCAGCGTAGGAGCGGGAGAGAGGATGGAGACCCAGTACTTC. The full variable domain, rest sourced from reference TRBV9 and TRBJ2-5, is DSGVTQTPKHLITATGQRVTLRCSPRSGDLSVYWYQQSLDQGLQFLIQYYNGEERAKGNILERFSAQQFPDLHSELNLSSLELGDSALYFCASSVGAGERMETQYFGPGTRLLVL.

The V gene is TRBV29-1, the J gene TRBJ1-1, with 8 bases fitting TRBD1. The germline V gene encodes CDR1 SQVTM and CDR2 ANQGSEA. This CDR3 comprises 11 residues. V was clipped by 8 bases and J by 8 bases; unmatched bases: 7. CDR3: CSSPTGDEAFF. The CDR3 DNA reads TGCAGCAGCCCGACAGGGGACGAAGCTTTCTTT.

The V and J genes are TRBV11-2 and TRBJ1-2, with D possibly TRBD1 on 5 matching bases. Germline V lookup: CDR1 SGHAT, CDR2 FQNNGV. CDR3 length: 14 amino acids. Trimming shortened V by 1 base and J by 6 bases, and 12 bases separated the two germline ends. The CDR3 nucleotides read TGTGCCAGCAGCTTAGTTAGCGGGGGTCATGGCTACACCTTC. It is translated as CASSLVSGGHGYTF.

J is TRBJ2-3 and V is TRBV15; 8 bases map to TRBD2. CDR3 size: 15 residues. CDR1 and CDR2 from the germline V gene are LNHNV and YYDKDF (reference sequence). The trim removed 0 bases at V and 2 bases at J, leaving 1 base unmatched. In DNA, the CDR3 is TGTGCCACCAGCAGAGAAGCGGGGGCCACAGATACGCAGTATTTT. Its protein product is CATSREAGATDTQYF.

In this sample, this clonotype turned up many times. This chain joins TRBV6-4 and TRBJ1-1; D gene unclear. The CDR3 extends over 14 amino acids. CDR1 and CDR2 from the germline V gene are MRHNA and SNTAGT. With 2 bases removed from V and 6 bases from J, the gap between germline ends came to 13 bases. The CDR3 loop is CASSDQAHRPEAFF. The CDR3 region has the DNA TGTGCCAGCAGTGACCAGGCCCATCGTCCTGAAGCTTTCTTT.

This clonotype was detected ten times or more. CDR3 residues: CASRNARIGELFF. The CDR3 DNA follows: TGTGCCAGCAGGAACGCCAGGATCGGGGAGCTGTTTTTT. The rearrangement joins TRBV13 to TRBJ2-2; D gene ambiguous. CDR3 length equals 13 residues. V lost 6 bases and J 7 bases, leaving 12 bases between the germline ends. From germline, CDR1 is PRHDT and CDR2 FYEKMQ (reference sequence).

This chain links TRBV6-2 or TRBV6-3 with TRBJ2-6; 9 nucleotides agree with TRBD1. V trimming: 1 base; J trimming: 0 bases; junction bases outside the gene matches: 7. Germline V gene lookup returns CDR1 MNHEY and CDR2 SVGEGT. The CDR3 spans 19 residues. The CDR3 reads CASSYLRGTGISGANVLTF. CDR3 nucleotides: TGTGCCAGCAGTTACTTGAGGGGGACAGGGATCTCTGGGGCCAACGTCCTGACTTTC.

CDR3 in amino acids: CATSGNSGSYEQYF. As DNA, the CDR3 is TGTGCCACCAGTGGGAATAGCGGGAGTTACGAGCAGTACTTC. The chain is built from TRBV24-1 and TRBJ2-7; 9 bases fit TRBD2. The CDR3 loop spans 14 amino acids. The V segment lost 5 bases and the J segment 4 bases; nucleotides outside the gene matches: 5. The germline CDR1 and CDR2 sequences are KGHDR and SFDVKD.

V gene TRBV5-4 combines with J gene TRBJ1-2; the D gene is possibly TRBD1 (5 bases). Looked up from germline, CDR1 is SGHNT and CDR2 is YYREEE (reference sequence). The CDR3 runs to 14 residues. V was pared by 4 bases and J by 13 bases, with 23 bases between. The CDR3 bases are TGTGCCAGCAGCCAAGTGGGGCGACGTTTTGGATTCACCTTC. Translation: CASSQVGRRFGFTF.

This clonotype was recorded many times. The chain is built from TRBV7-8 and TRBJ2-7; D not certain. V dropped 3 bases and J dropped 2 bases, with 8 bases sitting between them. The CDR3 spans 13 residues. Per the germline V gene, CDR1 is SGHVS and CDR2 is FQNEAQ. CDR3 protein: CASSFNRAYEQYF. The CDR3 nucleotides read TGTGCCAGCAGCTTTAATCGTGCCTACGAGCAGTACTTC.

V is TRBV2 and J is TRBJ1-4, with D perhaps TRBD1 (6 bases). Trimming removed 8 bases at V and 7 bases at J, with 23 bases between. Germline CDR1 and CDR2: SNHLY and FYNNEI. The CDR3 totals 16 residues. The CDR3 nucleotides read TGTGCCAGCGGTCCATACCAAGGGGGTGTTTCTGAAAAACTGTTTTTT. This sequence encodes CASGPYQGGVSEKLFF.

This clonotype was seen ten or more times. The CDR3 DNA is TGTGCCAGCAATGGAGAGACCCAGTACTTC. Its translation is CASNGETQYF. The V call is TRBV6-1, the J call TRBJ2-5, with unresolved D. The CDR3 length is 10 residues. From germline, CDR1 is MNHNS and CDR2 SASEGT. Trimming stripped 7 bases from V and 4 bases from J, with 4 bases between.

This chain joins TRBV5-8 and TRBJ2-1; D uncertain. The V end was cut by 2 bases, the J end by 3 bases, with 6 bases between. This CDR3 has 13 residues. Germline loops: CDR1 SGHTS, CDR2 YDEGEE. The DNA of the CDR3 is TGTGCCAGCAGCTTTTCACTCTACAATGAGCAGTTCTTC. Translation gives CASSFSLYNEQFF.

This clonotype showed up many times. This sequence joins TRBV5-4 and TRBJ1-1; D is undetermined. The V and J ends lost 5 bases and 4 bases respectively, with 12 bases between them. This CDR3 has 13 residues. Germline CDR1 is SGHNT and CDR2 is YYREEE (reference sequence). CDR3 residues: CASSFSRVTEAFF. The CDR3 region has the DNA TGTGCCAGCAGTTTTTCAAGGGTCACTGAAGCTTTCTTT.

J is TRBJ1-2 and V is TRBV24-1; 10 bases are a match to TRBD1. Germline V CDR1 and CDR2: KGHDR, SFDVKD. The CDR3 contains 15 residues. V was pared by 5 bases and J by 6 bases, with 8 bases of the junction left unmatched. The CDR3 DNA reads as TGTGCCACCAGTGTCGACAGGGGGCTAGGGGATGGCTACACCTTC. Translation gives CATSVDRGLGDGYTF.

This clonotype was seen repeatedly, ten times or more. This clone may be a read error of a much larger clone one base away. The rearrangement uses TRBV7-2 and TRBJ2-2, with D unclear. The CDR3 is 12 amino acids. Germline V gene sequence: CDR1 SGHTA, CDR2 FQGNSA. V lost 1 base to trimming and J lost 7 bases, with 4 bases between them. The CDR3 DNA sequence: TGTGCCAGCAGCTTAGATATCGGGGAGCTGTTTTTT. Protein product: CASSLDIGELFF.

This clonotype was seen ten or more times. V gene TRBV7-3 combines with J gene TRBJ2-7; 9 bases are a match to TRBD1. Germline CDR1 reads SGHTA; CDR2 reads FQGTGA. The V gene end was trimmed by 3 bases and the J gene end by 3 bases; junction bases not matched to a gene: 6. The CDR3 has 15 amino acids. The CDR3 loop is CASSLSGTGFYEQYF. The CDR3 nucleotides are TGTGCCAGCAGCTTGAGCGGGACAGGGTTCTACGAGCAGTACTTC.

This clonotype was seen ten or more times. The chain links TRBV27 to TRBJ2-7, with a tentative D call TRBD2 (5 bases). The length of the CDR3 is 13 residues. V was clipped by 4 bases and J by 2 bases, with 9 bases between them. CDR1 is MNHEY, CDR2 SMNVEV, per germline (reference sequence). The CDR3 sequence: CASSSGEAYEQYF. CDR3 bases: TGTGCCAGCAGTTCCGGGGAAGCCTACGAGCAGTACTTC.